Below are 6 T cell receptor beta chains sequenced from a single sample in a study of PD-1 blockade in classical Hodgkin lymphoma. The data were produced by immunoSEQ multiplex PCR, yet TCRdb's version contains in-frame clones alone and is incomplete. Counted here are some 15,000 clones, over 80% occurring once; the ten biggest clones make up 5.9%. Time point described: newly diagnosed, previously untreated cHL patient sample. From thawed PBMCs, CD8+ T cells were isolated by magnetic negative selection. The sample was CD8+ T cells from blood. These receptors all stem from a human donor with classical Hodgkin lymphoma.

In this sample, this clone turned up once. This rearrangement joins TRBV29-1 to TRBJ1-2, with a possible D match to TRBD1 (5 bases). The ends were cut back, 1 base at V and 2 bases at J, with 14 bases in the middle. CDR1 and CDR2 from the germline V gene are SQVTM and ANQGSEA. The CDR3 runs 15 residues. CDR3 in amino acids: CSVEGWGVGNYGYTF. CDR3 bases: TGCAGCGTTGAAGGTTGGGGGGTTGGCAACTATGGCTACACCTTC.

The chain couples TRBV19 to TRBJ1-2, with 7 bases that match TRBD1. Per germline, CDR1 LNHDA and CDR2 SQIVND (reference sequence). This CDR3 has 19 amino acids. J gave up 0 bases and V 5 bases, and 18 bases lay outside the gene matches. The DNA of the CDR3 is TGTGCCAGTAGTCAGTTGGAAGGGACAGAGATTGAAGCTAACTATGGCTACACCTTC. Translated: CASSQLEGTEIEANYGYTF.

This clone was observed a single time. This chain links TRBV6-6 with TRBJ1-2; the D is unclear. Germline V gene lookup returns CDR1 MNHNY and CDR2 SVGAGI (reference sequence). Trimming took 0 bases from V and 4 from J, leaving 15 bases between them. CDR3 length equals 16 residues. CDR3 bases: TGTGCCAGCAGTTACTCAGTGGAGGGAGGTGGCTATGGCTACACCTTC. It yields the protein CASSYSVEGGGYGYTF.

The CDR3 reads CASSLGLAGGPYTGELFF. CDR3 DNA: TGTGCCAGTAGTCTGGGACTAGCGGGAGGGCCCTACACCGGGGAGCTGTTTTTT. The chain employs TRBV19 and TRBJ2-2; 16 bases fit TRBD2. This CDR3 is 18 amino acids long. Germline V lookup: CDR1 LNHDA, CDR2 SQIVND (reference sequence). V shed 5 bases and J 3 bases; nucleotides not matched to a gene: 6. Complete variable domain (other parts from reference TRBV19 and TRBJ2-2): DGGITQSPKYLFRKEGQNVTLSCEQNLNHDAMYWYRQDPGQGLRLIYYSQIVNDFQKGDIAEGYSVSREKKESFPLTVTSAQKNPTAFYLCASSLGLAGGPYTGELFFGEGSRLTVL.

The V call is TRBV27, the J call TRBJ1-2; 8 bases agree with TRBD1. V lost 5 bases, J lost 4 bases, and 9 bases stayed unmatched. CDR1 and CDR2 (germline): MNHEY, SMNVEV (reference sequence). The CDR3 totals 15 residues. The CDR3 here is CASSPSPGQVYGYTF. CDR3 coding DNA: TGTGCCAGCAGTCCTTCCCCGGGACAGGTCTATGGCTACACCTTC.

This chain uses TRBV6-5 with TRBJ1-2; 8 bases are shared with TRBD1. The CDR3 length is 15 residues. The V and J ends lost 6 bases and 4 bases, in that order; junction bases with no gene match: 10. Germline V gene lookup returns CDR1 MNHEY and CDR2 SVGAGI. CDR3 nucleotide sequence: TGTGCCAGCAGATTATCGAGACAGGGGCCCTATGGCTACACCTTC. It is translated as CASRLSRQGPYGYTF.